The rows below give T cell receptor beta chains drawn from one sample of a study of pediatric ulcerative colitis. This table comes from immunoSEQ multiplex PCR, and its TCRdb copy is limited to in-frame clones, with some not included. There are some 24,000 clones in the sample; 65% to 80% occur only once, and approximately 8% lies in the top ten. The sequencing sample was made of gut tissue. The origin of the receptors is a boy under 18 with severe ulcerative colitis. CDR3s include the opening cysteine and the closing phenylalanine or tryptophan. The order of the fields is J gene, D gene, V gene, clone size, CDR3 protein, CDR3 DNA. The D gene is left open where the match is weak. Where a row states a size, it is once, few, many or the class of an expanded clone; other rows omit it.

TRBJ2-3,TRBD2,TRBV27,once,CASGSLAGTDTQYF,TGTGCCAGCGGGAGCCTAGCGGGCACAGATACGCAGTATTTT
TRBJ2-2,-,TRBV5-4,few,CASSLAHYGAGELFF,TGTGCCAGCAGCTTGGCCCATTATGGCGCCGGGGAGCTGTTTTTT
TRBJ1-5,TRBD1,TRBV28,-,CASSSTGRRQPQHF,TGTGCCAGCAGTTCGACAGGGAGACGTCAGCCCCAGCATTTT
TRBJ1-5,-,TRBV27,-,CASSLNYLRKPQHF,TGTGCCAGCAGTTTAAACTACCTTAGGAAGCCCCAGCATTTT
TRBJ2-5,TRBD1,TRBV7-2,-,CASSRRQGRETQYF,TGTGCCAGCAGCCGAAGACAGGGTCGGGAGACCCAGTACTTC
TRBJ2-1,-,TRBV29-1,-,CSVEGEDEQFF,TGCAGCGTTGAAGGTGAGGATGAGCAGTTCTTC
TRBJ2-7,TRBD2,TRBV7-6,-,CASSWGGSGSSNEQYF,TGTGCCAGCAGCTGGGGTGGGAGCGGGAGCTCAAACGAGCAGTACTTC
TRBJ1-2,TRBD1,TRBV5-1,-,CASSFTTGDYGYTF,TGCGCCAGCAGCTTCACGACAGGGGACTATGGCTACACCTTC
TRBJ2-5,-,TRBV14,-,CASSQALGSETQYF,TGTGCCAGCAGCCAAGCGCTAGGCTCAGAGACCCAGTACTTC
TRBJ1-1,-,TRBV27,-,CASSFVGVNTEAFF,TGTGCCAGCAGTTTTGTTGGGGTGAACACTGAAGCTTTCTTT
TRBJ2-7,TRBD2,TRBV5-5,-,CASSQLPPSPAGALEQYF,TGTGCCAGCAGCCAACTTCCCCCCTCGCCAGCGGGGGCCCTCGAGCAGTACTTC
TRBJ1-1,-,TRBV7-9,-,CASSSPNTEAFF,TGTGCCAGCAGCTCCCCGAACACTGAAGCTTTCTTT
TRBJ2-1,-,TRBV10-3,few,CAISTGVNYNEQFF,TGTGCCATCTCCACTGGAGTTAACTACAATGAGCAGTTCTTC
TRBJ1-2,TRBD1,TRBV5-4,few,CASRGTEANYGYTF,TGTGCCAGCAGAGGGACAGAAGCTAACTATGGCTACACCTTC
TRBJ2-3,TRBD2,TRBV4-2,-,CATSGFIPDTQYF,TGTGCGACTAGCGGGTTTATACCAGATACGCAGTATTTT
TRBJ2-3,TRBD2,TRBV2,-,CASSLAGGRTDTQYF,TGTGCCAGCAGTCTAGCGGGAGGTAGAACAGATACGCAGTATTTT
TRBJ2-5,TRBD2,TRBV7-2,-,CASSLGRTSGRYNKETQYF,TGTGCCAGCAGCTTAGGAAGGACTAGCGGAAGATATAACAAAGAGACCCAGTACTTC
TRBJ1-5,TRBD1,TRBV6-6,-,CASSRTGTGNQPQHF,TGTGCCAGCAGCCGAACTGGGACAGGCAATCAGCCCCAGCATTTT
TRBJ2-1,-,TRBV28,-,CASCNPGNEQFF,TGTGCCAGCTGCAACCCTGGGAATGAGCAGTTCTTC
TRBJ2-7,TRBD2,TRBV4-2,-,CASSQGQLADLYEQYF,TGTGCCAGCAGCCAAGGTCAACTAGCGGATCTTTACGAGCAGTACTTC
TRBJ2-5,-,TRBV5-1,-,CASSPGDFRETQYF,TGCGCCAGCAGCCCAGGGGACTTCAGAGAGACCCAGTACTTC
TRBJ2-3,TRBD2,TRBV11-2,once,CASSLDGTRDTQYF,TGTGCCAGCAGCTTAGACGGGACTAGAGATACGCAGTATTTT
TRBJ2-3,-,TRBV7-9,-,CASSLDRADTQYF,TGTGCCAGCAGCTTAGATCGGGCAGATACGCAGTATTTT
TRBJ2-1,TRBD2,TRBV27,-,CASSYPREAVYNEQFF,TGTGCCAGCTCTTATCCCCGGGAGGCCGTCTACAATGAGCAGTTCTTC
TRBJ1-3,-,TRBV12-1,-,CASSFAGRGTGGNTIYF,TGTGCCAGCAGCTTTGCGGGGAGGGGCACGGGTGGAAACACCATATATTTT
TRBJ1-1,-,TRBV6-5,-,CASSYWGASEAFF,TGTGCCAGCAGTTACTGGGGGGCGAGTGAAGCTTTCTTT
TRBJ1-1,TRBD1,TRBV5-6,once,CASRMWYRGRLAYQTEAFF,TGTGCCAGTAGAATGTGGTACAGGGGGCGTTTAGCCTACCAGACTGAAGCTTTCTTT
TRBJ2-1,TRBD2,TRBV10-3,-,CAISDFSRTSRGVDGEQFF,TGTGCCATCAGTGATTTTTCTCGGACTAGTCGGGGGGTAGACGGTGAGCAGTTCTTC
TRBJ2-1,-,TRBV11-2,-,CASSITTGYGEQFF,TGTGCCAGCAGCATAACAACAGGGTACGGGGAGCAGTTCTTC
TRBJ2-1,TRBD2,TRBV11-3,-,CASSLETSGLNEQFF,TGTGCCAGCAGCTTAGAGACTAGCGGACTAAATGAGCAGTTCTTC
TRBJ2-7,-,TRBV7-2,-,CASSLATSSYEQYF,TGTGCCAGCAGCTTAGCGACTAGCTCCTACGAGCAGTACTTC
TRBJ2-6,-,TRBV4-1,-,CASSQKAGANVLTF,TGCGCCAGCAGCCAAAAGGCTGGGGCCAACGTCCTGACTTTC
TRBJ1-1,TRBD1,TRBV9,-,CASSVTGTGTEAFF,TGTGCCAGCAGCGTGACCGGGACAGGAACTGAAGCTTTCTTT
TRBJ1-3,TRBD1,TRBV10-3,-,CATEHRGLGNTIYF,TGTGCCACCGAACACAGGGGACTAGGAAACACCATATATTTT
TRBJ1-1,-,TRBV6-6,-,CASSDQQGRGNTEAFF,TGTGCCAGCAGCGACCAACAGGGCCGGGGTAACACTGAAGCTTTCTTT
TRBJ2-3,TRBD2,TRBV11-3,-,CASSTGLAGGPDTQYF,TGTGCCAGCAGCACCGGTCTAGCGGGAGGGCCTGATACGCAGTATTTT
TRBJ2-7,TRBD1,TRBV29-1,-,CSAGQGGSYEQYF,TGCAGCGCGGGACAGGGTGGGTCCTACGAGCAGTACTTC
TRBJ1-2,-,TRBV5-1,-,CASNRGGLTQNYGYTF,TGCGCCAGCAATCGGGGAGGCCTAACGCAAAACTATGGCTACACCTTC
TRBJ1-1,-,TRBV6-5,-,CASRATGMNTEAFF,TGTGCCAGCAGAGCGACGGGGATGAACACTGAAGCTTTCTTT
TRBJ2-1,TRBD2,TRBV30,-,CAWSEGLAGIRREFF,TGTGCCTGGAGTGAGGGACTAGCGGGGATACGGCGGGAGTTCTTC
TRBJ2-3,-,TRBV18,-,CASSPGDTQYF,TGTGCCAGCTCCCCGGGTGATACGCAGTATTTT
TRBJ2-7,TRBD1,TRBV7-8,few,CASSWGQLYEQYF,TGTGCCAGCAGCTGGGGACAGCTTTACGAGCAGTACTTC
TRBJ2-7,-,TRBV29-1,-,CSVGGTATYYEQYF,TGCAGCGTTGGCGGGACAGCTACATACTACGAGCAGTACTTC
TRBJ1-4,-,TRBV6-1,-,CASKTIGEKLFF,TGTGCCAGCAAAACTATCGGGGAAAAACTGTTTTTT
TRBJ2-7,TRBD1,TRBV11-3,-,CASSLHGTGGYEQYF,TGTGCCAGCAGCTTACACGGGACAGGGGGGTACGAGCAGTACTTC
TRBJ2-5,-,TRBV6-1,-,CASSEIVGGQETQYF,TGTGCCAGCAGTGAAATTGTAGGGGGACAAGAGACCCAGTACTTC
TRBJ1-5,TRBD1,TRBV19,-,CASSGTGPGQPQHF,TGTGCCAGTAGTGGGACAGGGCCGGGTCAGCCCCAGCATTTT